This T cell receptor (beta chain) appears in the sequencing data of a study of shared clonotypes between healthy human individuals (TCRdb year 2020). Regarding the study in general: The cohort comprised a couple of women and three men aged 18 to 49 years. Libraries were prepared and TCR repertoires were sequenced by different laboratories using diverse techniques, in order to increase sequencing depth and limit assay-specific biases. Each donor's leukapheresis produced roughly between roughly 0.94 and 9.5 billion PBMCs. Per donor, three plates each were used for CD4 naive and CD4 memory, two for CD8 naive, and one for CD8 memory. To estimate repertoire size and how much clonotypes are shared between individuals, the study performed deep sequencing of blood TCR repertoires from a handful of healthy adults. Points the paper makes about the study in general: Across several donors, approximately 5% of naive CD4, 3% to 3.5% of naive CD8, about 2.3% of memory CD4, and 0.4% to 0.45% of memory CD8 clonotypes were shared. The genetic and exposure-history diversity represented was limited by the small number of donors. Based on pairwise subsampling, the degree of clonotype sharing among donors was expected to be affected by sequencing depth. Compared with non-shared clonotypes, clonotypes shared by all four sorted-subset donors had higher generation probabilities. Naive subsets generally had larger estimated clonotype richness than memory subsets did. Sampling was limited to blood, and TCR repertoires in tissue likely differ from TCR repertoires in blood. Even with the large sequencing depth, rarefaction of the sorted-subset datasets indicated that sequencing was incomplete.

The donors were healthy, HIV-negative adults who had no recently reported acute infections or vaccinations. Only Caucasian adults living in Nashville, Tennessee, USA were represented among the donors. CD4+ T cells were enriched by magnetic negative selection; naive cells were then positively selected on CD45RA, and the negative fraction formed the memory subset. Blood was obtained by leukapheresis, after which PBMCs were separated by Ficoll-Histopaque density gradient centrifugation and cryopreserved in liquid nitrogen vapor phase. Analytical flow cytometry was used to check the purity and quantity of every magnetically sorted T cell population. From each sorted fraction, genomic DNA was isolated and quantified by UV absorbance on a Nanodrop 2000c. Using the deep immunoSEQ assay, multiplex PCR amplified TCR CDR3 regions from genomic DNA. Genomic DNA extracted from each cell subset was distributed evenly over all wells of several immunoSEQ 96-well plates, and each plate served as one replicate. For sorted subsets, around 200 ng genomic DNA, equal to tens of thousands of T cell genomes, was loaded into each replicate PCR. The purified libraries were quantified using a Qubit 3.0 fluorometer, sized with a Bioanalyzer 2100, and then quantified again using the KAPA Library Quantification kit. A separate single-read 150-cycle Illumina NextSeq 550 flow cell was used to sequence each immunoSEQ 96-well plate. For the original study's pipeline: Because the immunoSEQ output included only junctional sequences and no quality scores, the filtering could not be the same as the filtering used for full-length reads. To assign V/J genes and CDR3, sequences were annotated against IMGT germline references using PyIR, a Python wrapper for IgBLAST v1.9. Any read was removed if the V/J assignment was weak (E-value above 1e-6), the CDR3 was missing, or the read contained stop codons, out-of-frame junctions, or ambiguous translated residues. V3J clonotypes were defined as sequences sharing an identical inferred V gene, J gene, and CDR3 amino acid sequence. Percentage overlap between repertoires was computed as shared unique clonotypes divided by the size of the smaller repertoire. RTK rarefaction, the Chao1 estimator, and Recon v2.1 estimates of unobserved clonotypes were used to assess repertoire richness. Generation probabilities were computed with OLGA for all TCRbeta clonotypes obtained by the gDNA method from a handful of donors. TCRdb provides this immuneACCESS table in a form limited to in-frame rearrangements. Some clones are lacking; in checked studies, under half of them reflect an unresolved V gene, and why the rest are absent is not known. V, J and clone size are taken as reported in that table, and D and trimming were inferred from the DNA itself. Across this sample there are roughly 2.6 million clones, with around nine tenths seen only once. The ten biggest clones cover roughly 0.14% of the sample.

V was cut back by 0 bases and J by 5 bases, leaving a gap of 13 bases between them. The CDR3 spans 15 residues, from the cysteine through the phenylalanine. The CDR3 DNA has 45 bases and is translated from base 1. According to the germline V gene, CDR1 reads MGHRA and CDR2 reads YSYEKL. This clone was detected a few times. Its antigen specificity is not known. Base qualities are missing; no much larger clone stands one base away. The chain uses TRBV4-1 and TRBJ1-2, and the D gene may be TRBD1, 5 bases matching. Sequencing was performed on naive CD4+ T cells sorted from blood. In light of the paper, this sample's cell subset or site label describes: CD45RA+ positively selected. This receptor was taken from a man aged 18 to 35 in good health. The CDR3 amino acid sequence is: CASSQDKQGAYGYTF. The bases are TGCGCCAGCAGCCAAGATAAGCAGGGCGCTTATGGCTACACCTTC.